This T cell receptor beta chain was observed in a study of blood T cell repertoires in COVID-19. Study-wide background: Acute and convalescent COVID-19 samples came from the United States, Italy and Spain. The cDNA or gDNA used as material had been derived from T cells, B-cell-depleted T cells, or PBMCs.

Some clones are missing from TCRdb's copy, which holds only in-frame ones; the method was immunoSEQ multiplex PCR. Of about 150,000 clones listed, around 84% are singletons. Trimming stripped 4 bases from V and 2 bases from J, with 14 bases between. From germline, CDR1 is LGHDT and CDR2 YNNKEL (reference sequence). There are 15 residues in the CDR3. This TCR came from a man aged 80 or over with acute or convalescent COVID-19. The chain uses TRBV3-1 (or the pseudogene TRBV3-2) and TRBJ1-2; D call uncertain. The sample taken for sequencing was peripheral blood. CDR3 coding DNA: TGTGCCAGCAGCCCCGATCGCCAGAAAAACTATGGCTACACCTTC. Amino acid sequence: CASSPDRQKNYGYTF.